The subject of this entry is one T cell receptor (beta chain). The record originates from a study of blood T cell repertoires in COVID-19. Study-level information: Material from acute and convalescent COVID-19 was sourced from the United States, Italy and Spain. The analysed material was cDNA or gDNA that came from T cells, B-cell-depleted T cells, or PBMCs.

Original handling: Amplified reference gene primers provided the basis for estimating nucleated cell counts. Sequencing was performed with immunoSEQ multiplex PCR; in TCRdb, only in-frame clones are kept and a portion is missing. The V and J calls and the clone size are those of that table, but D and trimming were determined from the DNA. The sample lists 200,000 to 250,000 clones; approximately 82% were seen once. The CDR3 spans 14 residues. Germline CDR1 reads MDHEN; CDR2 reads SYDVKM. Deletions cut 3 bases from V and 0 bases from J, with 9 bases between. The rearrangement links TRBV28 to TRBJ2-7; D is uncertain. This sequence originates from a woman between 40 and 50 years old with acute or convalescent COVID-19. Sequencing input: peripheral blood. In DNA form, the CDR3 reads TGTGCCAGCAGTTTCCCCCCAGACTCCTACGAGCAGTACTTC. This sequence encodes CASSFPPDSYEQYF. Supplemented by reference TRBV28 and TRBJ2-7, the full variable domain reads DVKVTQSSRYLVKRTGEKVFLECVQDMDHENMFWYRQDPGLGLRLIYFSYDVKMKEKGDIPEGYSVSREKKERFSLILESASTNQTSMYLCASSFPPDSYEQYFGPGTRLTVT.